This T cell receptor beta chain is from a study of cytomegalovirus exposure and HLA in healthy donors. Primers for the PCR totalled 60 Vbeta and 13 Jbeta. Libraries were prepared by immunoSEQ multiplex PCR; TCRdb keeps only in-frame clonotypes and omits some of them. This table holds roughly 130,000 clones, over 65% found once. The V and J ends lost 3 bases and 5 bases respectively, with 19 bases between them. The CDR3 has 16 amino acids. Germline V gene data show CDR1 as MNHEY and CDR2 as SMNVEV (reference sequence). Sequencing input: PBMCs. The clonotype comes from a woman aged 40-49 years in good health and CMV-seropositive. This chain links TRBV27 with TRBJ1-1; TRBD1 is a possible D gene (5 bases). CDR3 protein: CASSFLGGRAKTEAFF. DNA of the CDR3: TGTGCCAGCAGTTTTCTAGGCGGCAGGGCTAAAACTGAAGCTTTCTTT.